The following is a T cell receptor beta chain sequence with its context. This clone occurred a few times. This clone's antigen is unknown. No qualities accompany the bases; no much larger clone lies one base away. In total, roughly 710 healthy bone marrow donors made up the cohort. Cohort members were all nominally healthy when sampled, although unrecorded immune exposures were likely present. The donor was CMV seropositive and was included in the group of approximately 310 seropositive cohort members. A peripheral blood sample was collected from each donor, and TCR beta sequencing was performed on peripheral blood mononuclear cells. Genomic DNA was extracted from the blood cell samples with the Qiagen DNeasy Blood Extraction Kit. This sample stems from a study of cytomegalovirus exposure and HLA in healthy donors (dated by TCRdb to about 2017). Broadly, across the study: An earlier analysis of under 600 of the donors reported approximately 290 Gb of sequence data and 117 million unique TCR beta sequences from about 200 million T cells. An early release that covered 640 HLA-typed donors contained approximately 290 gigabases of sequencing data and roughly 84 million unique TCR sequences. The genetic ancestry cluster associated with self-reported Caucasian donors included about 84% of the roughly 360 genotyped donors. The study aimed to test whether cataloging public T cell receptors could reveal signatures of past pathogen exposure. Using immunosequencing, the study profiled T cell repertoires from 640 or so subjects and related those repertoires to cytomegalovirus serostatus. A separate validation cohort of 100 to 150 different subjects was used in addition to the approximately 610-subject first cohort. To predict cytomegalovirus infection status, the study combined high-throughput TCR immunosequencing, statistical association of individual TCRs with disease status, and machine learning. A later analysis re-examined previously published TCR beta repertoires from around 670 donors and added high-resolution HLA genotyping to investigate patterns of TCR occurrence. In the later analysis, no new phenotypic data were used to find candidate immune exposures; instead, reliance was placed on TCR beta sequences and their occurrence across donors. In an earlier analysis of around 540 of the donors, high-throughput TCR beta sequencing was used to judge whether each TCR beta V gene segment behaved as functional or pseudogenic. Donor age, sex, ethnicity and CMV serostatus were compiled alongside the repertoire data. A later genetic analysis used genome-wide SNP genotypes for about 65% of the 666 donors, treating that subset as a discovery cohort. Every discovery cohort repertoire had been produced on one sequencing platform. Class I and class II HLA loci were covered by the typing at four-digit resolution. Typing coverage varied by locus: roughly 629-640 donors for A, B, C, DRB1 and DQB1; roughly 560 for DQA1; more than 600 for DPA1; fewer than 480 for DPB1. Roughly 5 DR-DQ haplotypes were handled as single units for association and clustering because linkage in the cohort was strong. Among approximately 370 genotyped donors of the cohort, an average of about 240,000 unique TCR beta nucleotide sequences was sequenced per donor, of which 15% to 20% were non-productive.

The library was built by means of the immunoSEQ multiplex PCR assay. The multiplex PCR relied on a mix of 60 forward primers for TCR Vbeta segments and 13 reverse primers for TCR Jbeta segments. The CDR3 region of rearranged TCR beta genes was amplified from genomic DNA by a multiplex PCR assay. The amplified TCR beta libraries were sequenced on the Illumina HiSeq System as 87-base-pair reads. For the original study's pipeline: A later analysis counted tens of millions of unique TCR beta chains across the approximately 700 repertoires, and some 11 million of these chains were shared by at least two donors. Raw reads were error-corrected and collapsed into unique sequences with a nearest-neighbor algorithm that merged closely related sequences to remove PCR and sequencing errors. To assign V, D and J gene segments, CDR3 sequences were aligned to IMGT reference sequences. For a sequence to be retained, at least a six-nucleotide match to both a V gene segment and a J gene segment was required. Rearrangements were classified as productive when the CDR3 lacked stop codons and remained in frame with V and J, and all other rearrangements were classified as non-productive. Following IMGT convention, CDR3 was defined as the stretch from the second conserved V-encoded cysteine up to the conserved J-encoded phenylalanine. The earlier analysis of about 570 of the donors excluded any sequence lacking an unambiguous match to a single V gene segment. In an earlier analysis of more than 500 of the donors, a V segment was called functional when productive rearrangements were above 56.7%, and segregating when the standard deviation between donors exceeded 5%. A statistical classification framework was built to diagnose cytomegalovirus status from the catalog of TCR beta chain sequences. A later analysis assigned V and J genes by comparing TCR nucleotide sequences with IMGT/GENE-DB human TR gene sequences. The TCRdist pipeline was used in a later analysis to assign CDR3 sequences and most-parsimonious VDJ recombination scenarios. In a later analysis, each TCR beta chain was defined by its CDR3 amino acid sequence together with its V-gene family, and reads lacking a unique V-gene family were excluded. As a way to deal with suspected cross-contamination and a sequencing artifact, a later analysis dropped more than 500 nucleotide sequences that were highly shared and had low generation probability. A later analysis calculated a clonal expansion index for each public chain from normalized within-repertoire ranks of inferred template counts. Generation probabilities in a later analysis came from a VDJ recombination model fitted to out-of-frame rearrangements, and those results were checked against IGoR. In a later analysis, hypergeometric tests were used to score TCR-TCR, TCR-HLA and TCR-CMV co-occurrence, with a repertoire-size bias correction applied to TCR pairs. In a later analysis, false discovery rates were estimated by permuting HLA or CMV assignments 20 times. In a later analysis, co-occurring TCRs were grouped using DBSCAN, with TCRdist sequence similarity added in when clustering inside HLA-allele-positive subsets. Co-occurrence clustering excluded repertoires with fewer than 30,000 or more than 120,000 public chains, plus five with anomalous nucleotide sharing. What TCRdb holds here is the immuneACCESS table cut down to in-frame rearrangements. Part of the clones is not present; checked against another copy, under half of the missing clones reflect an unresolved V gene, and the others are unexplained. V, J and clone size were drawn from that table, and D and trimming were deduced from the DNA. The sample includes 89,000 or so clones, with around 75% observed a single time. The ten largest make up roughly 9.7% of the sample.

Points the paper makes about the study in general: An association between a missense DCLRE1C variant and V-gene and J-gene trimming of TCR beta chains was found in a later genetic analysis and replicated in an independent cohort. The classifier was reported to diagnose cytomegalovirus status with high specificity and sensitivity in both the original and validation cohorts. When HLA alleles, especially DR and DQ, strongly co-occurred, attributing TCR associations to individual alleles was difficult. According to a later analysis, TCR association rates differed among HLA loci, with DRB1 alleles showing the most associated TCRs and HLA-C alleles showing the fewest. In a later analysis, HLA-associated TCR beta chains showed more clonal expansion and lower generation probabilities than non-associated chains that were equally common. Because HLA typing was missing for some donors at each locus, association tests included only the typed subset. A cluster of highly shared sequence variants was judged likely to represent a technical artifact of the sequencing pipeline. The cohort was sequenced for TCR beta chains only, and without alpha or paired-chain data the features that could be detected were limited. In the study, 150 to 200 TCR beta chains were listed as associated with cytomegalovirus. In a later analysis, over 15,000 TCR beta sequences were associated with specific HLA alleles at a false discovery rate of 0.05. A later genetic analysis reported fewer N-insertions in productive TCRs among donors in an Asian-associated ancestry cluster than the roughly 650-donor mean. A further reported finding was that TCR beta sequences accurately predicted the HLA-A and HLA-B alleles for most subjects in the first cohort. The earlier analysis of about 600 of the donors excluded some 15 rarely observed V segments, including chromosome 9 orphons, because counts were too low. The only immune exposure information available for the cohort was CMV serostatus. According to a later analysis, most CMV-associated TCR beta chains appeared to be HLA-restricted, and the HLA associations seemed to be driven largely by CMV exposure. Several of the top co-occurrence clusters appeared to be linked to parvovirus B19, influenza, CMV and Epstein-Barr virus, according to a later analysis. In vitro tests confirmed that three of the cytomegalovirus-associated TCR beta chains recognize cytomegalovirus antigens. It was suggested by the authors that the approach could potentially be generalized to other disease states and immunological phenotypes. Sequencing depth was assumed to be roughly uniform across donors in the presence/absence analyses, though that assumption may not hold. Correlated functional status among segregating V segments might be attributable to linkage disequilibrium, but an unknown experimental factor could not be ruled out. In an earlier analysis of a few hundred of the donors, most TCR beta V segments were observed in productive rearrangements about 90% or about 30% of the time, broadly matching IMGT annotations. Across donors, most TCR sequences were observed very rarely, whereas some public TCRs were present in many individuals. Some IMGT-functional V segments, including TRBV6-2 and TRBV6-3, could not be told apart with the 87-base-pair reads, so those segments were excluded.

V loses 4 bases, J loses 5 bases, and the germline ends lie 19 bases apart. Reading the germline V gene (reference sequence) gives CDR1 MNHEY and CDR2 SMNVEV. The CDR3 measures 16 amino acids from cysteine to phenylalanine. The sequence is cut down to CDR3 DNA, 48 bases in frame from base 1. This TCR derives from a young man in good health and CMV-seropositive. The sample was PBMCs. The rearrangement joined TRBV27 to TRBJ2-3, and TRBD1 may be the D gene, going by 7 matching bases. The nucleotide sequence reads TGTGCCAGCAGTTCATCCCTCAGGGGGGAAGAAGATACGCAGTATTTT. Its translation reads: CASSSSLRGEEDTQYF.